This TCR beta chain was found in a study of shared clonotypes between healthy human individuals. Study-level findings and limits: The generation probabilities recorded for non-shared clonotypes fell below those of clonotypes shared by all four donors.

A note on this clone: Its matching antigen is unknown.

V gave up 5 bases and J gave up 6 bases; unmatched junction bases: 9. CDR3 length: 15 amino acids. From germline, CDR1 is SGHTA and CDR2 FQGNSA. Libraries were prepared by immunoSEQ multiplex PCR; TCRdb keeps only in-frame clonotypes and omits some of them. The data show more than 900,000 clones, with about 80% seen just once and 0.55% to 0.7% held by the top ten. Sequenced sample: memory CD4+ T cells from PBMCs. Subset noted: CD45RA-negative fraction. This receptor was taken from a man between 18 and 35 years old in good health. Some clones in this sample may be carry-over from other donors' samples. The V gene is TRBV7-2, the J gene TRBJ2-3; 9 bases agree with TRBD2. This CDR3 reads CASSRGLAREDTQYF. The CDR3 DNA reads as TGTGCCAGCAGCCGGGGACTAGCTCGGGAGGATACGCAGTATTTT.